The entry that follows covers one T cell receptor (beta chain) sequence. The antigen is unknown. The length of the CDR3 is 13 residues. Deletions cut 4 bases from V and 4 bases from J, with 11 bases between. The germline CDR1 and CDR2 sequences are SGHKS and YYEKEE (reference sequence). The data stem from a study of cytomegalovirus exposure and HLA in healthy donors. General observations from the study: The authors later linked a missense DCLRE1C variant to TCR beta V- and J-gene trimming. In a later analysis, several top co-occurrence clusters appeared linked to parvovirus B19, influenza, CMV and Epstein-Barr virus. Analysis performed later showed TCR beta chains linked to HLA being more clonally expanded than equally common others.

Primers: 60 Vbeta forward and 13 Jbeta reverse. Some clones are missing from TCRdb's copy, which holds only in-frame ones; the method was immunoSEQ multiplex PCR. The table records 100,000 to 150,000 clones, about three quarters of them present only once. The chain has TRBV5-5 and TRBJ1-2; no firm D call. The receptor was isolated from a man aged 25-45 years in good health and CMV-seronegative. Sequenced: PBMCs. The CDR3 DNA follows: TGTGCCAGCAGCCCCCGCGAGTCCTATGGCTACACCTTC. This codes for CASSPRESYGYTF. The full variable domain, its missing parts supplied by reference TRBV5-5 and TRBJ1-2, is DAGVTQSPTHLIKTRGQQVTLRCSPISGHKSVSWYQQVLGQGPQFIFQYYEKEERGRGNFPDRFSARQFPNYSSELNVNALLLGDSALYLCASSPRESYGYTFGSGTRLTVV.